This T cell receptor (beta chain) was identified during a study of blood T cell repertoires in COVID-19. In the study overall: Researchers got acute and convalescent COVID-19 samples from the United States, Italy and Spain. Sources were T cells, B-cell-depleted T cells, or PBMCs; the material itself was cDNA or gDNA.

Sequencing used immunoSEQ multiplex PCR; TCRdb keeps in-frame clones, though not all of them. The sample lists some 370,000 clones, 90% occurring once. Deletions cut 7 bases from V and 0 bases from J, with 16 bases between. The CDR3 has 16 residues. Germline assignment: CDR1 LNHDA and CDR2 SQIVND (reference sequence). The receptor's source is a man aged 18-30 years with active or convalescent COVID-19. V and J are TRBV19 and TRBJ1-3; tentative D call: TRBD1 (6 bases). The sequenced material came from peripheral blood. The CDR3 reads CASNRAEVYSGNTIYF. DNA for the CDR3: TGTGCCAGTAACAGGGCGGAAGTCTACTCTGGAAACACCATATATTTT. The full variable domain, rest sourced from reference TRBV19 and TRBJ1-3, is DGGITQSPKYLFRKEGQNVTLSCEQNLNHDAMYWYRQDPGQGLRLIYYSQIVNDFQKGDIAEGYSVSREKKESFPLTVTSAQKNPTAFYLCASNRAEVYSGNTIYFGEGSWLTVV.